A selection of T cell receptor beta chains follows, all from one sample in a study of control samples from healthy donors and cancer patients. Assay used: immunoSEQ multiplex PCR; TCRdb lists only in-frame clones, some missing. The sample contains about 110,000 clones, roughly 90% of which appear only once. Material: PBMCs. Source of these receptors: a woman aged 60-75 years with lung cancer. Each CDR3 is given with its conserved first and last residue. Each record gives: V gene, D gene, J gene, clone size, CDR3 DNA, CDR3 protein. The D gene is left open where the match is weak. The size field is filled for only some rows; it gives once, few, many or a size class.

V gene: TRBV18; D gene: TRBD1; J gene: TRBJ2-5; clone size: -; CDR3 DNA: TGTGCCAGCTCACCCCAGGGGGCTATCGGAGAGACCCAGTACTTC; CDR3 protein: CASSPQGAIGETQYF
V gene: TRBV28; D gene: -; J gene: TRBJ1-2; clone size: few; CDR3 DNA: TGTGCCAGCATTGAGGGTTCGGTAGCGTTAAACTATGGCTACACCTTC; CDR3 protein: CASIEGSVALNYGYTF
V gene: TRBV3-1/TRBV3-2; D gene: -; J gene: TRBJ2-2; clone size: -; CDR3 DNA: TGTGCCAGCAGCCAAGCGCCGGACACCGGGGAGCTGTTTTTT; CDR3 protein: CASSQAPDTGELFF
V gene: TRBV6-5; D gene: TRBD1; J gene: TRBJ2-3; clone size: once; CDR3 DNA: TGTGCCAGCAGCGGGACAGGGCTGCGAGATACGCAGTATTTT; CDR3 protein: CASSGTGLRDTQYF
V gene: TRBV28; D gene: -; J gene: TRBJ1-1; clone size: few; CDR3 DNA: TGTGCCACCGAAAAGGTAGGACCTGAAGCTTTCTTT; CDR3 protein: CATEKVGPEAFF
V gene: TRBV27; D gene: TRBD1; J gene: TRBJ1-1; clone size: -; CDR3 DNA: TGTGCCAGCGGGCAGGGGGCGGCCTGGATGGGGGGAGCTTTCTTT; CDR3 protein: CASGQGAAWMGGAFF
V gene: TRBV29-1; D gene: -; J gene: TRBJ2-5; clone size: -; CDR3 DNA: TGCAGCGCCCGAGGCGTGGGGCGAGAGACCCAGTACTTC; CDR3 protein: CSARGVGRETQYF
V gene: TRBV9; D gene: TRBD2; J gene: TRBJ2-1; clone size: once; CDR3 DNA: TGTGCCAGCAGCGGCCCGACTAGCGGGAGCCCAGTTTATGAGCAGTTCTTC; CDR3 protein: CASSGPTSGSPVYEQFF
V gene: TRBV6-5; D gene: -; J gene: TRBJ1-4; clone size: -; CDR3 DNA: TGTGCCAGCAGTACGGGACAAACTAATGAAAAACTGTTTTTT; CDR3 protein: CASSTGQTNEKLFF
V gene: TRBV5-1; D gene: -; J gene: TRBJ1-1; clone size: once; CDR3 DNA: TGCGCCAGCAGCTTGATAGGGGTGGACACTGAAGCTTTCTTT; CDR3 protein: CASSLIGVDTEAFF
V gene: TRBV5-1; D gene: TRBD1; J gene: TRBJ1-2; clone size: -; CDR3 DNA: TGCGCCCGCCGCCGGGGGGGGACAGGGGAGGCCTATGGCTACACCTTC; CDR3 protein: CARRRGGTGEAYGYTF
V gene: TRBV6-5; D gene: -; J gene: TRBJ1-2; clone size: -; CDR3 DNA: TGTGCCAGCAGTTACCGAGGGGAGGATGGCTACACCTTC; CDR3 protein: CASSYRGEDGYTF
V gene: TRBV5-4; D gene: -; J gene: TRBJ2-3; clone size: -; CDR3 DNA: TGTGCCAGCAGCTTGAGGTCAGGCGGGCTTAGCCCAGATACGCAGTATTTT; CDR3 protein: CASSLRSGGLSPDTQYF
V gene: TRBV5-1; D gene: TRBD1; J gene: TRBJ2-1; clone size: few; CDR3 DNA: TGCGCCAGCAGCTCGGGACAGGTTGATGAGCAGTTCTTC; CDR3 protein: CASSSGQVDEQFF
V gene: TRBV5-6; D gene: TRBD2; J gene: TRBJ2-7; clone size: -; CDR3 DNA: TGTGCCAGCACCCGAGTAGCGGGGGGCCCCTCCTACGAGCAGTACTTC; CDR3 protein: CASTRVAGGPSYEQYF
V gene: TRBV6-4; D gene: -; J gene: TRBJ1-6; clone size: -; CDR3 DNA: TGTGCCAGCATAACCGCGCGGGCGAGCTCCTATAATTCACCCCTCCACTTT; CDR3 protein: CASITARASSYNSPLHF
V gene: TRBV3-1/TRBV3-2; D gene: TRBD2; J gene: TRBJ2-1; clone size: -; CDR3 DNA: TGTGCCAGCGGCCTCACTAGCGGGAGTAACAATGAGCAGTTCTTC; CDR3 protein: CASGLTSGSNNEQFF
V gene: TRBV18; D gene: TRBD1; J gene: TRBJ2-7; clone size: -; CDR3 DNA: TGTGCCAGCTCACTCCGGGACAGCCTCTACGAGCAGTACTTC; CDR3 protein: CASSLRDSLYEQYF
V gene: TRBV5-1; D gene: -; J gene: TRBJ1-1; clone size: -; CDR3 DNA: TGCGCCAGCAGCTCGTCAGGCCAGAACACTGAAGCTTTCTTT; CDR3 protein: CASSSSGQNTEAFF
V gene: TRBV5-5; D gene: -; J gene: TRBJ1-5; clone size: -; CDR3 DNA: TGTGCCAGCAGCTTGTTTTCGGAGCCCCAGCATTTT; CDR3 protein: CASSLFSEPQHF
V gene: TRBV25-1; D gene: TRBD1; J gene: TRBJ2-3; clone size: -; CDR3 DNA: TGTGCCAGCAGTGACGTCAGGGGGAACACAGATACGCAGTATTTT; CDR3 protein: CASSDVRGNTDTQYF
V gene: TRBV5-1; D gene: -; J gene: TRBJ1-1; clone size: -; CDR3 DNA: TGCGCCAGCAGCTTCACACAGGGTGGCGGGTTTGACACTGAAGCTTTCTTT; CDR3 protein: CASSFTQGGGFDTEAFF
V gene: TRBV12-3/TRBV12-4; D gene: -; J gene: TRBJ1-1; clone size: once; CDR3 DNA: TGTGCCAGCAGTTTCCCCTTCCGAGCAGCTTTCTTT; CDR3 protein: CASSFPFRAAFF
V gene: TRBV18; D gene: -; J gene: TRBJ1-4; clone size: -; CDR3 DNA: TGTGCCAGCTCACCGGGGGACGGAAGAAATGAAAAACTGTTTTTT; CDR3 protein: CASSPGDGRNEKLFF
V gene: TRBV12-3/TRBV12-4; D gene: -; J gene: TRBJ1-5; clone size: -; CDR3 DNA: TGTGCCAGCAGCCCCACCTCTAATCAGCCCCAGCATTTT; CDR3 protein: CASSPTSNQPQHF
V gene: TRBV29-1; D gene: TRBD1; J gene: TRBJ1-1; clone size: once; CDR3 DNA: TGCAGCGCGTGTAATCAGGGGGTTGGCACTGAAGCTTTCTTT; CDR3 protein: CSACNQGVGTEAFF
V gene: TRBV19; D gene: TRBD1; J gene: TRBJ1-1; clone size: -; CDR3 DNA: TGTGCCAGTAGTACTCGGCGACAGGGTAGGGGCACTGAAGCTTTCTTT; CDR3 protein: CASSTRRQGRGTEAFF
V gene: TRBV29-1; D gene: -; J gene: TRBJ2-4; clone size: -; CDR3 DNA: TGCAGCGTTGCTGCTCCGGGGGTCGTCAAAAACATTCAGTACTTC; CDR3 protein: CSVAAPGVVKNIQYF
V gene: TRBV25-1; D gene: -; J gene: TRBJ1-2; clone size: -; CDR3 DNA: TGTGCCAGCAGTGGGGCAGGCCGAGAAGGGCACTATGGCTACACCTTC; CDR3 protein: CASSGAGREGHYGYTF
V gene: TRBV6-2/TRBV6-3; D gene: -; J gene: TRBJ2-7; clone size: -; CDR3 DNA: TGTGCCAGCAGTTATGCTGGCTCCTACGAGCAGTACTTC; CDR3 protein: CASSYAGSYEQYF
V gene: TRBV3-1/TRBV3-2; D gene: -; J gene: TRBJ1-1; clone size: -; CDR3 DNA: TGTGCCAGCAGCCTCGGGACCACGAACACTGAAGCTTTCTTT; CDR3 protein: CASSLGTTNTEAFF
V gene: TRBV20-1; D gene: -; J gene: TRBJ1-3; clone size: -; CDR3 DNA: TGCAGTGCTAGTTTCGGGGGACCTGGAAACACCATATATTTT; CDR3 protein: CSASFGGPGNTIYF
V gene: TRBV7-2; D gene: TRBD1; J gene: TRBJ1-4; clone size: -; CDR3 DNA: TGTGCCAGCAGCTTTAGGGGGCAGTATGAAAAACTGTTTTTT; CDR3 protein: CASSFRGQYEKLFF
V gene: TRBV6-5; D gene: -; J gene: TRBJ1-1; clone size: -; CDR3 DNA: TGTGCCAGCAGTTATTCAGAGAACACTGAAGCTTTCTTT; CDR3 protein: CASSYSENTEAFF
V gene: TRBV29-1; D gene: TRBD1; J gene: TRBJ2-3; clone size: -; CDR3 DNA: TGCAGCGTGGGGCCTAGACAGGGAGCGCTAGCAGATACGCAGTATTTT; CDR3 protein: CSVGPRQGALADTQYF
V gene: TRBV4-1; D gene: TRBD1; J gene: TRBJ1-5; clone size: many; CDR3 DNA: TGCGCCAGCAGCCAAGTTATCCCCGGCAGGGGGCGAAGAAGCAATCAGCCCCAGCATTTT; CDR3 protein: CASSQVIPGRGRRSNQPQHF
V gene: TRBV11-3; D gene: -; J gene: TRBJ2-5; clone size: -; CDR3 DNA: TGTGCCAGCAGCTTAGATCCTATTTTTAGGGGCCTACCGACTCAAGAGACCCAGTACTTC; CDR3 protein: CASSLDPIFRGLPTQETQYF
V gene: TRBV9; D gene: -; J gene: TRBJ2-7; clone size: -; CDR3 DNA: TGTGCCAGCAGCGGAGACTCGGTCGCCTACGAGCAGTACTTC; CDR3 protein: CASSGDSVAYEQYF
V gene: TRBV7-2; D gene: -; J gene: TRBJ1-2; clone size: -; CDR3 DNA: TGTGCCAGCACCCAGGGAAGGGGCCTAGGCTACACCTTC; CDR3 protein: CASTQGRGLGYTF
V gene: TRBV5-1; D gene: -; J gene: TRBJ1-2; clone size: few; CDR3 DNA: TGCGCCAGCAGCTATCGGTCCCAAGGTGCGGGCTACACCTTC; CDR3 protein: CASSYRSQGAGYTF
V gene: TRBV7-9; D gene: TRBD2; J gene: TRBJ2-1; clone size: -; CDR3 DNA: TGTGCCAGCAGCTTAGCACTAGCGGGAGTGAATGAGCAGTTCTTC; CDR3 protein: CASSLALAGVNEQFF
V gene: TRBV2; D gene: TRBD1; J gene: TRBJ2-2; clone size: -; CDR3 DNA: TGTGCCAGCAACCCACAGGGGTCGAACACCGGGGAGCTGTTTTTT; CDR3 protein: CASNPQGSNTGELFF
V gene: TRBV19; D gene: TRBD2; J gene: TRBJ2-1; clone size: -; CDR3 DNA: TGTGCCACTATCCATCCCAGCGGGAGGGCCGGGGGCTCCTACAATGAGCAGTTCTTC; CDR3 protein: CATIHPSGRAGGSYNEQFF
V gene: TRBV7-6; D gene: -; J gene: TRBJ2-7; clone size: -; CDR3 DNA: TGTGCCAGCAGCCGACAGAGCTCCTACGAGCAGTACTTC; CDR3 protein: CASSRQSSYEQYF
V gene: TRBV7-3; D gene: TRBD2; J gene: TRBJ2-2; clone size: -; CDR3 DNA: TGTGCCAGCAGCTTAACCGGGAGGCCGGCCTCTGGCACCGGGGAGCTGTTTTTT; CDR3 protein: CASSLTGRPASGTGELFF
V gene: TRBV18; D gene: -; J gene: TRBJ1-4; clone size: once; CDR3 DNA: TGTGCCAGCTCACCACGCGACGGGGCGGAAAAACTGTTTTTT; CDR3 protein: CASSPRDGAEKLFF
V gene: TRBV10-1; D gene: TRBD2; J gene: TRBJ2-2; clone size: -; CDR3 DNA: TGCGCCAGCAGTGACAAGCGGGGGGGCCCCGGGGAGCTGTTTTTT; CDR3 protein: CASSDKRGGPGELFF
V gene: TRBV6-5; D gene: TRBD2; J gene: TRBJ2-7; clone size: -; CDR3 DNA: TGTGCCAGCAGTTTGGTCGGGGGGGGCAACTCCTACGAGCAGTACTTC; CDR3 protein: CASSLVGGGNSYEQYF
V gene: TRBV7-2; D gene: -; J gene: TRBJ1-4; clone size: -; CDR3 DNA: TGTGCCTCGTCGGGCAGGGCGGATGAAAAACTGTTTTTT; CDR3 protein: CASSGRADEKLFF
V gene: TRBV5-1; D gene: TRBD2; J gene: TRBJ2-1; clone size: -; CDR3 DNA: TGCGCCAGCAGCACGTCCGGGACTAGCGCGAATGAGCAGTTCTTC; CDR3 protein: CASSTSGTSANEQFF
V gene: TRBV5-1; D gene: -; J gene: TRBJ1-1; clone size: -; CDR3 DNA: TGCGCCAGCAGCTCCGTGACAAGGAGGGACACTGAAGCTTTCTTT; CDR3 protein: CASSSVTRRDTEAFF
V gene: TRBV24-1; D gene: -; J gene: TRBJ1-1; clone size: -; CDR3 DNA: TGTGCCACCTCCCCCGCGGGGTATTACACTGAAGCTTTCTTT; CDR3 protein: CATSPAGYYTEAFF
V gene: TRBV6-6; D gene: -; J gene: TRBJ2-5; clone size: -; CDR3 DNA: TGTGCCAGCAACCTCATTGGCGGTCGAGAGACCCAGTACTTC; CDR3 protein: CASNLIGGRETQYF
V gene: TRBV29-1; D gene: -; J gene: TRBJ2-3; clone size: once; CDR3 DNA: TGCAGCGTCGGGCTGGGATACACAGATACGCAGTATTTT; CDR3 protein: CSVGLGYTDTQYF
V gene: TRBV6-5; D gene: TRBD1; J gene: TRBJ2-2; clone size: -; CDR3 DNA: TGTGCCAGCAGTCCTAGGACAGGGTCATCCGGGGAGCTGTTTTTT; CDR3 protein: CASSPRTGSSGELFF
V gene: TRBV9; D gene: TRBD1; J gene: TRBJ2-1; clone size: -; CDR3 DNA: TGTGCCAGCAGTACGACAGGGAGCTCCTACAATGAGCAGTTCTTC; CDR3 protein: CASSTTGSSYNEQFF
V gene: TRBV9; D gene: TRBD1; J gene: TRBJ2-7; clone size: -; CDR3 DNA: TGTGCCAGCAGCGGGCCGGGACAGGGGCTTCAAGGGGAGCAGTACTTC; CDR3 protein: CASSGPGQGLQGEQYF
V gene: TRBV14; D gene: -; J gene: TRBJ1-1; clone size: -; CDR3 DNA: TGTGCCAGCAGCCCGAATCGGGTAGGGGAAGCTTTCTTT; CDR3 protein: CASSPNRVGEAFF
V gene: TRBV19; D gene: -; J gene: TRBJ1-1; clone size: -; CDR3 DNA: TGTGCCAGTAGTATAGGCTTTGGGGGGGCTTTGAACACTGAAGCTTTCTTT; CDR3 protein: CASSIGFGGALNTEAFF
V gene: TRBV12-3/TRBV12-4; D gene: -; J gene: TRBJ2-2; clone size: -; CDR3 DNA: TGTGCCAGCAGTTTCGAGGGTCCCGGGGAGCTGTTTTTT; CDR3 protein: CASSFEGPGELFF